One sample yielded the 4 T cell receptor beta chains listed below, sequenced in a study of blood T cell repertoires in COVID-19. The assay was immunoSEQ multiplex PCR, and TCRdb's table has in-frame clones only and misses some. The sample includes 200,000 to 300,000 clones, about 83% of them seen just once. Sequenced: peripheral blood. Every receptor here comes from a man in his forties or fifties with acute or convalescent COVID-19.

Only one count was recorded for this clone. The chain couples TRBV5-1 to TRBJ2-7; D may be TRBD1 (6 bases). The V end lost 1 base, the J end lost 7 bases, and 12 bases lay between the germline ends. Germline CDR1 and CDR2: SGHRS and YFSETQ. This CDR3 spans 13 amino acids. The CDR3 DNA follows: TGCGCCAGCAGCTTGAAGGGGGTTTGGGAGCAGTACTTC. Translating gives CASSLKGVWEQYF. The entire variable domain, with the rest obtained from reference TRBV5-1 and TRBJ2-7, is as follows: KAGVTQTPRYLIKTRGQQVTLSCSPISGHRSVSWYQQTPGQGLQFLFEYFSETQRNKGNFPGRFSGRQFSNSRSEMNVSTLELGDSALYLCASSLKGVWEQYFGPGTRLTVT.

This chain links TRBV20-1 with TRBJ1-1; maybe TRBD1 (6 bases). Looked up from germline, CDR1 is DFQATT and CDR2 is SNEGSKA (reference sequence). The CDR3 is made up of 15 amino acids. The V gene lost 3 bases and the J gene lost 4 bases, with 18 bases spanning the gap. CDR3 protein: CSASGGFTLSTEAFF. CDR3 coding DNA: TGCAGTGCTAGTGGGGGCTTTACTCTGAGCACTGAAGCTTTCTTT.

The rearrangement uses TRBV7-8 and TRBJ2-6; perhaps TRBD2 as D (6 bases). The CDR3 has 17 residues. Trimming shortened V by 5 bases and J by 2 bases, and 16 bases separated the two germline ends. Looked up from germline, CDR1 is SGHVS and CDR2 is FQNEAQ. CDR3 sequence (DNA): TGTGCCAGCAGCCCATTCGCTCGGAGGGCTGGGGCCAACGTCCTGACTTTC. This translates into CASSPFARRAGANVLTF.

The CDR3 is CATARGFDTEAFF. DNA for the CDR3: TGTGCCACCGCCAGGGGGTTTGACACTGAAGCTTTCTTT. The genes are TRBV27 and TRBJ1-1, with 7 bases identical to TRBD1. Germline lookup yields CDR1 MNHEY and CDR2 SMNVEV (reference sequence). The length of the CDR3 is 13 residues. J gave up 3 bases and V 10 bases, and 8 bases lay outside the gene matches.